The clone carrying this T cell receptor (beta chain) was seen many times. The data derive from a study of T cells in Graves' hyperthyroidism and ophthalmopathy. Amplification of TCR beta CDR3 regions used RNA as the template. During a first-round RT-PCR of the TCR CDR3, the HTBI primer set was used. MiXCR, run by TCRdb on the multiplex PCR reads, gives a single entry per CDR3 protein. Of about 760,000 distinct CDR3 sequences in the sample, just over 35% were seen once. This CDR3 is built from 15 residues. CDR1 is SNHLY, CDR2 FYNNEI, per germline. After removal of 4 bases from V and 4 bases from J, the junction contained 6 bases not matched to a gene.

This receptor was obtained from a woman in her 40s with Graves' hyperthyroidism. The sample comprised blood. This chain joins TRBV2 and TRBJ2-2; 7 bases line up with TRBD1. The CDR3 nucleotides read TGTGCCAGCAGTGTCACAGGGGCGGTCACCGGGGAGCTGTTTTTT. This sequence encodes CASSVTGAVTGELFF.